This T cell receptor (beta chain) was sequenced in a study of T cell changes during pregnancy in multiple sclerosis. CDR3 size: 14 residues. Germline CDR1 SGHNT, CDR2 YYREEE (reference sequence). Between the trimmed V and J ends, which lost 7 bases and 4 bases, there was a span of 17 bases. Repertoires were generated with immunoSEQ multiplex PCR, while TCRdb's copy carries only in-frame clones and drops some. The sample carries 60,000 to 75,000 clones, just over 90% recorded once. The starting material was peripheral blood, obtained in the second trimester of pregnancy. The J gene is TRBJ1-2, the V gene TRBV5-4; D gene uncertain. This sequence originates from a female donor in good health, enrolled as a control in a pregnancy study. CDR3 region: CASFPGGLVYGYTF. The CDR3 nucleotides are TGTGCCAGCTTTCCCGGCGGGTTGGTCTATGGCTACACCTTC. Complete variable domain (other parts from reference TRBV5-4 and TRBJ1-2): ETGVTQSPTHLIKTRGQQVTLRCSSQSGHNTVSWYQQALGQGPQFIFQYYREEENGRGNFPPRFSGLQFPNYSSELNVNALELDDSALYLCASFPGGLVYGYTFGSGTRLTVV.